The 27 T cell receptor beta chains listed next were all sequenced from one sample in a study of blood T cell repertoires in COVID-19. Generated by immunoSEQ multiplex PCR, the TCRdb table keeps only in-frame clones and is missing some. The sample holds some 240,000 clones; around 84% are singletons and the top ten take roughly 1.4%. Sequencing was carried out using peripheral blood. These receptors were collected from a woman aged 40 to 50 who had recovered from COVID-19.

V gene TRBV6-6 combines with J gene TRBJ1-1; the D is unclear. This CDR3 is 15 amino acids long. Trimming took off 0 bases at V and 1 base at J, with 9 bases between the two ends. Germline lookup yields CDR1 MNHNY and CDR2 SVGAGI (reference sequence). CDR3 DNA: TGTGCCAGCAGTTACTCGAAGGCAGGGAACACTGAAGCTTTCTTT. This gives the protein CASSYSKAGNTEAFF.

Here the CDR3 DNA reads TGTGCCAGCAGCTACTCCGGGACAGGGAGATATGGCTACACCTTC. Translation gives CASSYSGTGRYGYTF. The J gene is TRBJ1-2, the V gene TRBV7-2; 9 bases are shared with TRBD1. This CDR3 has 15 amino acids. J was trimmed by 5 bases and V by 4 bases; bases with no gene match: 8. The germline CDR1 and CDR2 sequences are SGHTA and FQGNSA. Looking up the rest from reference TRBV7-2 and TRBJ1-2 gives the full variable domain: GAGVSQSPSNKVTEKGKDVELRCDPISGHTALYWYRQSLGQGLEFLIYFQGNSAPDKSGLPSDRFSAERTGGSVSTLTIQRTQQEDSAVYLCASSYSGTGRYGYTFGSGTRLTVV.

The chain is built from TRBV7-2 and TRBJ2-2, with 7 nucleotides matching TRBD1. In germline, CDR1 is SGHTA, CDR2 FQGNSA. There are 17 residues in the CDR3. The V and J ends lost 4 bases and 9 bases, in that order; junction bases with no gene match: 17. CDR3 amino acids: CASSSLFGTDLPRELFF. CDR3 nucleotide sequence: TGTGCCAGCAGCTCCCTTTTTGGGACAGATCTTCCCCGGGAGCTGTTTTTT.

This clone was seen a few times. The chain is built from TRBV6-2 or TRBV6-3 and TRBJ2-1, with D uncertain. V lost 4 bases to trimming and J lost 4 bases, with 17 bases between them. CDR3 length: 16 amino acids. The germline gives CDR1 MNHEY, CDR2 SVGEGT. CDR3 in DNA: TGTGCCAGCAGTTCATTAGGCGGAACGAATTACAATGAGCAGTTCTTC. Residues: CASSSLGGTNYNEQFF.

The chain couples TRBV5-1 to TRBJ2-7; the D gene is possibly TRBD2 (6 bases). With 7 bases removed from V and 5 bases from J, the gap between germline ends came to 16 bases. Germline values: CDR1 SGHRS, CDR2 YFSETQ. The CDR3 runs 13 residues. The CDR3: CASGVGGVDEQYF. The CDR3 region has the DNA TGCGCCAGCGGGGTCGGCGGGGTGGACGAGCAGTACTTC.

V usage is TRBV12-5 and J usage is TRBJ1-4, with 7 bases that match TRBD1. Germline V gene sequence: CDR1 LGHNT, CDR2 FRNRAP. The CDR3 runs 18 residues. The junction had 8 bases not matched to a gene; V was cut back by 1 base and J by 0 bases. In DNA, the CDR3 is TGTGCTAGTGGTTTGGCACGGACAGGCACTGCAACTAATGAAAAACTGTTTTTT. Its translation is CASGLARTGTATNEKLFF.

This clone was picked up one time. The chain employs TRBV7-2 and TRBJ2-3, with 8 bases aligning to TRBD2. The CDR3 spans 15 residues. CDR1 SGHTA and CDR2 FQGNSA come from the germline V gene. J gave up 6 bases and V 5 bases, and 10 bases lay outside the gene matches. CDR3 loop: CASSPPGTRVDTQYF. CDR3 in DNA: TGTGCCAGCAGCCCACCCGGGACTAGGGTGGATACGCAGTATTTT.

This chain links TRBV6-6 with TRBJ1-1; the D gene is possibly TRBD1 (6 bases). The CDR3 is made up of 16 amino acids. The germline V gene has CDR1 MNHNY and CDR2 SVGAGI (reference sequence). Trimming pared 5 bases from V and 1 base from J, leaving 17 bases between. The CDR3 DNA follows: TGTGCCAGCAGTCAAACTCCACAGGGTAAGAACACTGAAGCTTTCTTT. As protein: CASSQTPQGKNTEAFF.

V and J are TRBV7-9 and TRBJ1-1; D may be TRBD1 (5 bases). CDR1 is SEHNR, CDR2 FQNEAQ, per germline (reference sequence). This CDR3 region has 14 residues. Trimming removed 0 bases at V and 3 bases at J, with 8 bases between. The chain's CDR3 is CASSLALGDTEAFF. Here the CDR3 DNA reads TGTGCCAGCAGCTTAGCGTTAGGGGACACTGAAGCTTTCTTT.

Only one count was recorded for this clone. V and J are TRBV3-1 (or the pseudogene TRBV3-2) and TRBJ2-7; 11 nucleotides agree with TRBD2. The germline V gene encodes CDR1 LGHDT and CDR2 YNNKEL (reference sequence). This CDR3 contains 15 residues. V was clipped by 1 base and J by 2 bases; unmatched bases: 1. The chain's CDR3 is CASSQVTSGAYEQYF. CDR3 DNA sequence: TGTGCCAGCAGCCAAGTGACTAGCGGGGCCTACGAGCAGTACTTC.

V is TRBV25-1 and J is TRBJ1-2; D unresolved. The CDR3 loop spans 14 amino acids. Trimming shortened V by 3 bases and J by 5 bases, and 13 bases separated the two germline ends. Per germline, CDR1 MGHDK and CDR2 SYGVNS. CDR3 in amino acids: CASSERATLYGYTF. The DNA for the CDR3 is TGTGCCAGCAGTGAGAGGGCGACCCTATATGGCTACACCTTC.

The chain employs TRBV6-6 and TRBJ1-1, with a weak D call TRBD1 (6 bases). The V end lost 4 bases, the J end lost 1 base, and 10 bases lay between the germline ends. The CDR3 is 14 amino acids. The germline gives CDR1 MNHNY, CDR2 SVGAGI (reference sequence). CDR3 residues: CASSSQGTNTEAFF. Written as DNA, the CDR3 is TGTGCCAGCAGTTCCCAGGGGACGAACACTGAAGCTTTCTTT.

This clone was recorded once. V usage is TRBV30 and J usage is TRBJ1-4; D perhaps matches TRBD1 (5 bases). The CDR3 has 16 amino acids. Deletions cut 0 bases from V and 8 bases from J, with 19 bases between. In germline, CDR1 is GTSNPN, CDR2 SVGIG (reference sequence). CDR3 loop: CAWSVGFQGGGEKLFF. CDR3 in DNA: TGTGCCTGGAGTGTAGGTTTCCAGGGAGGAGGAGAAAAACTGTTTTTT.

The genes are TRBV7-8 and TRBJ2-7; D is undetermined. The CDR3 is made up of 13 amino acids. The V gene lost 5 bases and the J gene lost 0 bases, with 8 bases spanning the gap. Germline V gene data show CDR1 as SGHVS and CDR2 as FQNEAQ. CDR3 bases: TGTGCCAGCAGCCCACGGTTCTCCTACGAGCAGTACTTC. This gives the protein CASSPRFSYEQYF.

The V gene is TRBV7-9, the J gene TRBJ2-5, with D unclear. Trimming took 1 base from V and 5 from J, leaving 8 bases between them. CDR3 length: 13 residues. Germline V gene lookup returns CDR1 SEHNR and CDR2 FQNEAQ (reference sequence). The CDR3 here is CASSLGGWETQYF. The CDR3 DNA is TGTGCCAGCAGCTTAGGCGGTTGGGAGACCCAGTACTTC.

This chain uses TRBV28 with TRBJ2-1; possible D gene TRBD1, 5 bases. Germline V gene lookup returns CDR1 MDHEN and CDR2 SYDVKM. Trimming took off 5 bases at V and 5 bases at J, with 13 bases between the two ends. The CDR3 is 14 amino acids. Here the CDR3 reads CASSPADSNNEQFF. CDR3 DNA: TGTGCCAGCAGTCCCGCAGACAGTAACAATGAGCAGTTCTTC. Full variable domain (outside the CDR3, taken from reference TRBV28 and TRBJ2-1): DVKVTQSSRYLVKRTGEKVFLECVQDMDHENMFWYRQDPGLGLRLIYFSYDVKMKEKGDIPEGYSVSREKKERFSLILESASTNQTSMYLCASSPADSNNEQFFGPGTRLTVL.

For the CDR3, the DNA is TGTGCCAGCAGCAAATGCCCCTTTATTAGCGGGGGGGGGACAGATACGCAGTATTTT. Its translation: CASSKCPFISGGGTDTQYF. This chain connects TRBV21-1 to TRBJ2-3; the table's D call of TRBD2 was not tested on the DNA. TRBV21-1 is reported as a pseudogene. The CDR3 has 19 amino acids.

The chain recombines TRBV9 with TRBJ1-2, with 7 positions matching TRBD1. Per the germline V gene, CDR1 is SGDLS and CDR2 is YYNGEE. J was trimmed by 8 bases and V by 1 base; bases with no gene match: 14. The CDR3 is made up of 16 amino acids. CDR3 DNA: TGTGCCAGCAGCGTAAGTCGGAGACAGGGAAGAAACGGCTACACCTTC. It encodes CASSVSRRQGRNGYTF. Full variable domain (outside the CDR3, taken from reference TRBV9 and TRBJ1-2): DSGVTQTPKHLITATGQRVTLRCSPRSGDLSVYWYQQSLDQGLQFLIQYYNGEERAKGNILERFSAQQFPDLHSELNLSSLELGDSALYFCASSVSRRQGRNGYTFGSGTRLTVV.

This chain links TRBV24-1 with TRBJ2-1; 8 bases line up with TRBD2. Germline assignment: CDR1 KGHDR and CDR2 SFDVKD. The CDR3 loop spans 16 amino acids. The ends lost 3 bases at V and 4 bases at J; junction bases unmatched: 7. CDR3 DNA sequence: TGTGCCACCAGTGATAACAGCGGGGGCGCTTACAATGAGCAGTTCTTC. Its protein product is CATSDNSGGAYNEQFF.

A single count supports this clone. The CDR3 DNA reads as TGTGCCAGCAGCACAGGGGGCCTATATGAAGCTTTCTTT. It translates to CASSTGGLYEAFF. This sequence joins TRBV12-3 or TRBV12-4 and TRBJ1-1; the match to TRBD1 covers 9 bases. V was pared by 6 bases and J by 7 bases, with 6 bases of the junction left unmatched. The CDR3 covers 13 residues.

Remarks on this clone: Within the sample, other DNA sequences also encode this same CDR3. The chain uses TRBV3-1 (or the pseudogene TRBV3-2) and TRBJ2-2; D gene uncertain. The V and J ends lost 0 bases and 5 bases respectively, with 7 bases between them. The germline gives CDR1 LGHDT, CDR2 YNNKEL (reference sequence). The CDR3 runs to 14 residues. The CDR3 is CASSQDRVTGELFF. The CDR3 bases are TGTGCCAGCAGCCAAGATAGAGTTACCGGGGAGCTGTTTTTT.

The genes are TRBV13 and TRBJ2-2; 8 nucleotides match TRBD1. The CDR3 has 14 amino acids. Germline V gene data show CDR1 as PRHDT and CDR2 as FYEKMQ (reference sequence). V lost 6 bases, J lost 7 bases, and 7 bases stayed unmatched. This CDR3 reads CASSLRTGNGELFF. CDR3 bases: TGTGCCAGCAGTCTCAGGACAGGGAACGGGGAGCTGTTTTTT.

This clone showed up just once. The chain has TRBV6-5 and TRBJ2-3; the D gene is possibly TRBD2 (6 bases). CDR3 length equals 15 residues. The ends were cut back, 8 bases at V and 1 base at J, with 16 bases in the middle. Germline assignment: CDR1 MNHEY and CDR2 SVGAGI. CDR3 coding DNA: TGTGCCAGCGCGACTTCTTCGGGGGGCACAGATACGCAGTATTTT. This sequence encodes CASATSSGGTDTQYF.

CDR3 nucleotides: TGCGCCAGCAACCAGCGGGGGGACACAGATACGCAGTATTTT. Amino acid sequence: CASNQRGDTDTQYF. J is TRBJ2-3 and V is TRBV5-1; TRBD2 aligns across 9 bases. The V gene end was trimmed by 6 bases and the J gene end by 2 bases; junction bases not matched to a gene: 4. Germline V lookup: CDR1 SGHRS, CDR2 YFSETQ. CDR3 size: 14 residues. The full variable domain, in which reference TRBV5-1 and TRBJ2-3 provide the parts outside the CDR3, is KAGVTQTPRYLIKTRGQQVTLSCSPISGHRSVSWYQQTPGQGLQFLFEYFSETQRNKGNFPGRFSGRQFSNSRSEMNVSTLELGDSALYLCASNQRGDTDTQYFGPGTRLTVL.

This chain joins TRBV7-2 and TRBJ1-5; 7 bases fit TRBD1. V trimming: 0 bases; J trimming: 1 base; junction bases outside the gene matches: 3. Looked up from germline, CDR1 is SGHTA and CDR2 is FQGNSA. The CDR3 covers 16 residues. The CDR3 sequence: CASSLAGGQSNQPQHF. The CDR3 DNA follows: TGTGCCAGCAGCTTAGCAGGGGGACAGAGCAATCAGCCCCAGCATTTT.

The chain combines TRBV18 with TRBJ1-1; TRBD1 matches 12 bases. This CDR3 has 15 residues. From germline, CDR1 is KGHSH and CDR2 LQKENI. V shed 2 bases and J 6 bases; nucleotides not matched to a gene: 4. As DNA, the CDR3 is TGTGCCAGCTCACCAACCCGGGACAGGGGGCCTGAAGCTTTCTTT. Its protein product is CASSPTRDRGPEAFF.

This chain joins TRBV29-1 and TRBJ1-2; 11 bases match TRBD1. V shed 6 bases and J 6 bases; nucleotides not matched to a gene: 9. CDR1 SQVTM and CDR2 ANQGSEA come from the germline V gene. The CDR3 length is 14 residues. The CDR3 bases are TGCAGCGTCGGACAGGGGGCGAAGGTTGATGGCTACACCTTC. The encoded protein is CSVGQGAKVDGYTF.